This T cell receptor beta chain was recorded in a study of T cells in Graves' hyperthyroidism and ophthalmopathy. Study outcomes and limitations: Blood also showed most of the thyroid clonotypes that were expanded above 0.001.

Notes on this clonotype: Antigen: not known.

RNA transcripts served as the template for amplifying TCR beta CDR3 regions. When the TCR CDR3 underwent first-round RT-PCR, the HTBI primer set was used. TCRdb ran MiXCR on the multiplex PCR reads and lists one entry per CDR3 protein. The repertoire holds about 270,000 distinct CDR3 sequences, approximately 16% seen once, with around 30% in the top ten. Diagnosis rested on symptoms, serum thyroxine and TRAb, thyroid ultrasound, and orbital computed tomography. The CDR3 extends over 18 amino acids. Per the germline V gene, CDR1 is LNHDA and CDR2 is SQIVND (reference sequence). V was clipped by 0 bases and J by 2 bases, with 18 bases between them.

The gene calls are TRBV19 and TRBJ2-3; D is perhaps TRBD1 (5 bases). The receptor was derived from a woman aged 50 to 60 with Graves' hyperthyroidism that later progressed to Graves' ophthalmopathy. The sample comprised blood. Written as DNA, the CDR3 is TGTGCCAGTAGTATAGATCTACGGACATCTCCCCACACAGATACGCAGTATTTT. Protein sequence: CASSIDLRTSPHTDTQYF.